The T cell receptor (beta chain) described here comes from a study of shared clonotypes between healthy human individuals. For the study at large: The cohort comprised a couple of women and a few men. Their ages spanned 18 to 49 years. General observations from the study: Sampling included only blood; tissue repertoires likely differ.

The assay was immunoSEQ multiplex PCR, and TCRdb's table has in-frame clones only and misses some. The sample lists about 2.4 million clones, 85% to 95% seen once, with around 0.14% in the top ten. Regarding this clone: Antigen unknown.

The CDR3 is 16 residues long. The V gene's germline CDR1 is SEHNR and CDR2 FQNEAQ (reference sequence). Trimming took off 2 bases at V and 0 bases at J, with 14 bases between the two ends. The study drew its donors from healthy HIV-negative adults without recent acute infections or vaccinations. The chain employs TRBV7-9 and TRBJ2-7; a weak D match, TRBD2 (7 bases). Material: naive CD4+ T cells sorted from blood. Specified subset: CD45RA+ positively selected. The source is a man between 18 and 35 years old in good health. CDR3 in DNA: TGTGCCAGCAGCTTACGGGGGGCAGGCCGCTCCTACGAGCAGTACTTC. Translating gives CASSLRGAGRSYEQYF.